Below are 26 T cell receptor beta chains sequenced from a single sample in a study of cytomegalovirus exposure and HLA in healthy donors. The PCR ran on 60 Vbeta and 13 Jbeta primers. The table came from immunoSEQ multiplex PCR; TCRdb's copy has only in-frame clones and leaves some out. The sample yields some 170,000 clones, about three quarters seen once. Input material: PBMCs. These receptors all come from a man aged 40-49 years in good health and CMV-seropositive.

The gene calls are TRBV27 and TRBJ2-2, with D unclear. Germline V gene data show CDR1 as MNHEY and CDR2 as SMNVEV (reference sequence). The CDR3 length is 14 residues. Trimming cost V 2 bases and J 4 bases, with 8 bases left between them. The CDR3 here is CASSLVVSTGELFF. For the CDR3, the DNA is TGTGCCAGCAGTTTAGTAGTGTCCACCGGGGAGCTGTTTTTT.

The chain employs TRBV19 and TRBJ2-5, with TRBD2 matching over 8 bases. The V and J ends lost 1 base and 5 bases, in that order; junction bases with no gene match: 12. The germline CDR1 and CDR2 sequences are LNHDA and SQIVND (reference sequence). CDR3 length: 17 residues. The CDR3 region is CASSIARAAGGRETQYF. As DNA, the CDR3 is TGTGCCAGTAGTATAGCCCGAGCGGCGGGAGGCCGGGAGACCCAGTACTTC.

This rearrangement joins TRBV19 to TRBJ1-5; no reliable D call. The germline gives CDR1 LNHDA, CDR2 SQIVND (reference sequence). The V gene lost 5 bases and the J gene lost 7 bases, with 18 bases spanning the gap. This CDR3 contains 15 residues. For the CDR3, the DNA is TGTGCCAGTAGTGGCTTGGATGTTAACGGGCAGCCCCAGCATTTT. This codes for CASSGLDVNGQPQHF.

The chain combines TRBV2 with TRBJ2-1, with D perhaps TRBD2 (5 bases). CDR1 and CDR2 (germline): SNHLY, FYNNEI. CDR3 size: 14 residues. V shed 6 bases and J shed 0 bases, with 9 bases lying between them. The CDR3 bases are TGTGCCAGCAGACGGGGAAGCTCCTACAATGAGCAGTTCTTC. Its protein is CASRRGSSYNEQFF. Full variable domain (remainder filled in from reference TRBV2 and TRBJ2-1): EPEVTQTPSHQVTQMGQEVILRCVPISNHLYFYWYRQILGQKVEFLVSFYNNEISEKSEIFDDQFSVERPDGSNFTLKIRSTKLEDSAMYFCASRRGSSYNEQFFGPGTRLTVL.

The V gene is TRBV5-1, the J gene TRBJ2-4; TRBD2 aligns across 8 bases. The CDR3 has 15 amino acids. Losses at the gene ends were 1 base for V and 8 bases for J; bases not matched to a gene: 8. CDR1 and CDR2 (germline): SGHRS, YFSETQ. Here the CDR3 reads CASSLMSAGADIQYF. The CDR3 region has the DNA TGCGCCAGCAGCTTGATGTCAGCGGGAGCTGACATTCAGTACTTC.

This clone has a handful of counts. The rearrangement uses TRBV2 and TRBJ2-7; TRBD1 matches 7 bases. CDR1 and CDR2 (germline): SNHLY, FYNNEI. The CDR3 is made up of 15 amino acids. After removal of 7 bases from V and 2 bases from J, the junction contained 11 bases not matched to a gene. The CDR3 reads CASTPEAGGTYEQYF. The CDR3 DNA reads as TGTGCCAGCACCCCCGAGGCAGGGGGAACCTACGAGCAGTACTTC.

With respect to this clone: At one end, the junction sequence differs from germline, possibly due to a read error. The V and J genes are TRBV5-1 and TRBJ2-6, with D maybe TRBD1 (6 bases). CDR3 size: 15 residues. CDR1 and CDR2 from the germline V gene are SGHRS and YFSETQ. The CDR3 spells CASSFQGSGANGLTF. The CDR3 DNA is TGCGCCAGCAGCTTTCAGGGGTCTGGGGCCAACGGCCTGACTTTC. Variable domain in full (rest from reference TRBV5-1 and TRBJ2-6): KAGVTQTPRYLIKTRGQQVTLSCSPISGHRSVSWYQQTPGQGLQFLFEYFSETQRNKGNFPGRFSGRQFSNSRSEMNVSTLELGDSALYLCASSFQGSGANGLTFGAGSRLTVL.

The chain has TRBV30 and TRBJ1-5, with D unclear. The ends were cut back, 2 bases at V and 6 bases at J, with 11 bases in the middle. The CDR3 is 13 residues long. Germline V gives CDR1 GTSNPN, CDR2 SVGIG (reference sequence). The CDR3 DNA follows: TGTGCCTGGAGTTCACGGGTGAGTCAGCCCCAGCATTTT. This encodes CAWSSRVSQPQHF.

The rearrangement uses TRBV28 and TRBJ1-3; D is uncertain. The CDR3 is made up of 15 amino acids. Deletions cut 6 bases from V and 0 bases from J, with 12 bases between. The V gene's germline CDR1 is MDHEN and CDR2 SYDVKM. CDR3 in DNA: TGTGCCAGCAGCCTAGGCGCCGCCTCTGGAAACACCATATATTTT. It yields the protein CASSLGAASGNTIYF.

This clone was picked up a small number of times. The same CDR3 can be traced to other DNA sequences in this sample. This chain connects TRBV7-9 to TRBJ1-1; D is uncertain. The CDR3 has 13 residues. The ends were cut back, 2 bases at V and 1 base at J, with 5 bases in the middle. Per germline, CDR1 SEHNR and CDR2 FQNEAQ (reference sequence). CDR3 amino acids: CASSLSGNTEAFF. In nucleotides, the CDR3 is TGTGCCAGCAGCTTATCGGGGAACACTGAAGCTTTCTTT.

The CDR3 DNA sequence: TGCAGCGTTGAGGCCTCAGAACATGGCTACACCTTC. Its translation: CSVEASEHGYTF. V usage is TRBV29-1 and J usage is TRBJ1-2; D not certain. This CDR3 spans 12 amino acids. The V and J ends lost 3 bases and 6 bases respectively, with 11 bases between them. CDR1 is SQVTM, CDR2 ANQGSEA, per germline.

The chain has TRBV29-1 and TRBJ2-5; TRBD2 aligns across 15 bases. The CDR3 loop spans 15 amino acids. Trimming removed 4 bases from V and 5 bases from J; junction bases left unmatched: 5. Germline V CDR1 and CDR2: SQVTM, ANQGSEA. This CDR3 reads CSVGKGLAGGETQYF. CDR3 sequence (DNA): TGCAGCGTTGGAAAGGGACTAGCGGGAGGTGAGACCCAGTACTTC.

CDR3 protein: CASSQRQGGYEQYF. CDR3 DNA: TGCGCCAGCAGCCAGAGACAGGGAGGCTACGAGCAGTACTTC. The V and J genes are TRBV4-1 and TRBJ2-5; D may be TRBD1 (7 bases). Near its end, the DNA agrees better with TRBJ2-7, so the J call may be wrong. The CDR3 is 14 amino acids. In germline, CDR1 is MGHRA, CDR2 YSYEKL.

The rearrangement joins TRBV27 to TRBJ2-5; the match to TRBD1 covers 8 bases. Germline CDR1 and CDR2: MNHEY and SMNVEV (reference sequence). The CDR3 runs 17 residues. V lost 3 bases, J lost 1 base, and 10 bases stayed unmatched. The CDR3 DNA reads TGTGCCAGCAGTTTCCTCCGACAGGGGAAGGCCCAAGAGACCCAGTACTTC. Its translation: CASSFLRQGKAQETQYF.

The V and J genes are TRBV29-1 and TRBJ1-1; D perhaps matches TRBD1 (6 bases). V lost 3 bases to trimming and J lost 2 bases, with 13 bases between them. The CDR3 sequence is 14 residues long. CDR1 is SQVTM, CDR2 ANQGSEA, per germline. The CDR3 DNA sequence: TGCAGCGTTGACCCGACAGGAGTAAACACTGAAGCTTTCTTT. It specifies CSVDPTGVNTEAFF.

The rearrangement joins TRBV11-2 to TRBJ2-7, with 8 bases matching TRBD1. CDR3 length equals 15 residues. CDR1 and CDR2 from the germline V gene are SGHAT and FQNNGV. The V gene end was trimmed by 5 bases and the J gene end by 2 bases; junction bases not matched to a gene: 8. The CDR3 DNA sequence: TGTGCCAGCAGCCCAAGGACAGGGTCCCCCTACGAGCAGTACTTC. It codes for CASSPRTGSPYEQYF.

This clone was observed a handful of times. The rearrangement uses TRBV19 and TRBJ2-3; TRBD2 aligns across 14 bases. Germline trimming cut 6 bases from V and 4 bases from J; bases unmatched to any gene: 3. The CDR3 spans 15 residues. Germline assignment: CDR1 LNHDA and CDR2 SQIVND (reference sequence). The CDR3 is CASSWTSGRSDTQYF. CDR3 coding DNA: TGTGCCAGTAGCTGGACTAGCGGGAGGTCAGATACGCAGTATTTT.

The chain couples TRBV6-5 to TRBJ2-1; perhaps TRBD2 as D (7 bases). This CDR3 spans 14 amino acids. V shed 0 bases and J shed 9 bases, with 12 bases lying between them. The germline V gene encodes CDR1 MNHEY and CDR2 SVGAGI. CDR3 bases: TGTGCCAGCAGTTACTCAGGGGAGGGGGGTGAGCAGTTCTTC. Protein sequence: CASSYSGEGGEQFF.

This sequence joins TRBV4-1 and TRBJ2-7; 7 bases line up with TRBD1. Germline values: CDR1 MGHRA, CDR2 YSYEKL. Trimming cost V 6 bases and J 4 bases; bases outside gene matches: 15. The CDR3 length is 16 residues. The CDR3 here is CASRMRADRADYEQYF. The CDR3, as DNA: TGCGCCAGCAGGATGAGAGCCGACAGGGCGGATTACGAGCAGTACTTC.

This chain's CDR3 is CASSPYDRTDTQYF. For the CDR3, the DNA is TGTGCCAGCAGTCCTTATGATCGGACAGATACGCAGTATTTT. This chain joins TRBV27 and TRBJ2-3; no clear D gene. The CDR3 spans 14 residues. V gave up 5 bases and J gave up 3 bases, with 12 bases separating them. Per germline, CDR1 MNHEY and CDR2 SMNVEV (reference sequence).

The V gene is TRBV27, the J gene TRBJ2-3; 8 positions agree with TRBD2. The CDR3 length is 14 residues. V trimming: 10 bases; J trimming: 1 base; junction bases outside the gene matches: 7. Germline values: CDR1 MNHEY, CDR2 SMNVEV (reference sequence). Here the CDR3 reads CATVRAGGTDTQYF. The DNA for the CDR3 is TGTGCCACCGTCCGAGCGGGGGGCACAGATACGCAGTATTTT.

The genes are TRBV7-9 and TRBJ2-7; a possible D gene is TRBD2 (6 bases). The ends were cut back, 1 base at V and 6 bases at J, with 13 bases in the middle. The CDR3 loop spans 14 amino acids. In germline, CDR1 is SEHNR, CDR2 FQNEAQ (reference sequence). CDR3 nucleotide sequence: TGTGCCAGCAGCTTAGAGAAAACGGGAGTCGAGCAGTACTTC. Protein sequence: CASSLEKTGVEQYF.

The chain recombines TRBV5-1 with TRBJ2-2, with 9 bases aligning to TRBD2. The ends lost 5 bases at V and 4 bases at J; junction bases unmatched: 15. Germline lookup yields CDR1 SGHRS and CDR2 YFSETQ. There are 18 residues in the CDR3. The CDR3 bases are TGCGCCAGCAGACCTATTTACATGGGACTAGCACGCACCGGGGAGCTGTTTTTT. It codes for CASRPIYMGLARTGELFF.

Here the CDR3 DNA reads TGCGCCAGCAGCCCCCCCGGAGACCAAGAGACCCAGTACTTC. Protein: CASSPPGDQETQYF. The chain couples TRBV5-1 to TRBJ2-5; no firm D call. V shed 4 bases and J shed 0 bases, with 10 bases lying between them. This CDR3 has 14 amino acids. Germline V gene lookup returns CDR1 SGHRS and CDR2 YFSETQ.

V is TRBV9 and J is TRBJ2-1; 12 bases match TRBD2. This CDR3 region has 14 residues. Per the germline V gene, CDR1 is SGDLS and CDR2 is YYNGEE. The V and J ends lost 5 bases and 6 bases, in that order; junction bases with no gene match: 3. DNA of the CDR3: TGTGCCAGCAGTCGGACTAGCGGGACCAATGAGCAGTTCTTC. Protein product: CASSRTSGTNEQFF.

The rearrangement links TRBV5-4 to TRBJ2-5; TRBD2 matches 7 bases. Germline CDR1 is SGHNT and CDR2 is YYREEE (reference sequence). With 1 base clipped from V and 3 bases from J, the junction kept 3 bases outside the gene matches. CDR3 length equals 14 residues. For the CDR3, the DNA is TGTGCCAGCAGCTTGTCTCTAGCGGAAGAGACCCAGTACTTC. Translation gives CASSLSLAEETQYF. Full variable domain (remainder filled in from reference TRBV5-4 and TRBJ2-5): ETGVTQSPTHLIKTRGQQVTLRCSSQSGHNTVSWYQQALGQGPQFIFQYYREEENGRGNFPPRFSGLQFPNYSSELNVNALELDDSALYLCASSLSLAEETQYFGPGTRLLVL.